These T cell receptor beta chains were read from a single sample in a study of blood T cell repertoires in COVID-19. Sequenced by immunoSEQ multiplex PCR; TCRdb stores in-frame clones only, minus some. Here the sample spans 90,000 to 120,000 clones, about 90% being singletons. The sequencing input was peripheral blood. Every receptor here comes from a woman aged 25 to 39 with acute or convalescent COVID-19. Both conserved end residues are part of each CDR3. D genes are given only for firm matches. Part of the rows lack a size; the others show once, few, many or a class for expanded clones.

J | D | V | size | CDR3 | DNA
TRBJ2-5 | TRBD2 | TRBV6-6 | NA | CASSYRTSGGAETQYF | TGTGCCAGCAGTTATCGCACTAGCGGGGGGGCTGAGACCCAGTACTTC
TRBJ1-2 | TRBD1 | TRBV28 | NA | CASTSLRDRGRKSHGYTF | TGTGCCAGCACCTCCCTCCGGGACAGGGGGCGTAAATCTCATGGCTACACCTTC
TRBJ1-2 | NA | TRBV7-6 | NA | CASSPGVVGGYTF | TGTGCCAGCAGCCCGGGGGTTGTAGGTGGCTACACCTTC
TRBJ2-7 | NA | TRBV27 | once | CASSIQGEQYF | TGTGCCAGCAGTATACAGGGCGAGCAGTACTTC
TRBJ1-3 | TRBD1 | TRBV27 | NA | CASSPIRTGQLVSGNTIYF | TGTGCCAGCAGCCCCATTAGGACAGGGCAGTTGGTATCTGGAAACACCATATATTTT
TRBJ2-1 | TRBD1 | TRBV19 | NA | CASSLTGGTYNEQFF | TGTGCCAGTAGCTTAACAGGGGGCACCTACAATGAGCAGTTCTTC
TRBJ2-2 | NA | TRBV7-8 | NA | CASSLGGTHTGELFF | TGTGCCAGCAGCTTAGGCGGGACTCACACCGGGGAGCTGTTTTTT
TRBJ1-1 | NA | TRBV19 | NA | CASSFAPGTIATEAFF | TGTGCCAGTAGTTTCGCTCCCGGGACAATTGCCACTGAAGCTTTCTTT
TRBJ2-7 | NA | TRBV4-1 | NA | CASSQDPSGRGYEQYF | TGCGCCAGCAGCCAAGATCCTTCAGGTAGGGGCTACGAGCAGTACTTC
TRBJ2-5 | NA | TRBV18 | NA | CASSPGRETQYF | TGTGCCAGCTCGCCGGGGAGGGAGACCCAGTACTTC
TRBJ2-5 | TRBD1 | TRBV6-4 | NA | CASSVTGGSETQYF | TGTGCCAGCAGCGTGACAGGGGGTTCGGAGACCCAGTACTTC
TRBJ1-2 | TRBD1 | TRBV18 | NA | CASSPGTGGFDGYTF | TGTGCCAGCTCACCAGGCACAGGGGGGTTCGATGGCTACACCTTC
TRBJ1-1 | NA | TRBV4-1 | NA | CASSQDQDSEAFF | TGCGCCAGCAGCCAAGACCAGGATTCTGAAGCTTTCTTT
TRBJ2-5 | NA | TRBV28 | NA | CASRPRRVSQETQYF | TGTGCCAGCAGACCACGCAGGGTATCCCAAGAGACCCAGTACTTC
TRBJ1-2 | NA | TRBV7-9 | NA | CASSSTGGSNYGYTF | TGTGCCAGCAGCTCGACAGGAGGAAGTAACTATGGCTACACCTTC
TRBJ2-1 | TRBD2 | TRBV4-3 | NA | CASSQWGAGGRAFDEQFF | TGCGCCAGCAGCCAATGGGGAGCCGGCGGGAGGGCCTTTGATGAGCAGTTCTTC
TRBJ1-6 | NA | TRBV6-4 | NA | CASSDRQGSASPLHF | TGTGCCAGCAGTGACCGGCAGGGTTCGGCTTCACCCCTCCACTTT
TRBJ2-3 | NA | TRBV18 | NA | CASSPVGEGTDTQYF | TGTGCCAGCTCACCAGTAGGGGAGGGCACAGATACGCAGTATTTT
TRBJ1-2 | TRBD1 | TRBV28 | NA | CASRDTTGAVDYGYTF | TGTGCCAGCAGGGATACAACAGGGGCGGTGGACTATGGCTACACCTTC
TRBJ1-2 | NA | TRBV9 | NA | CASSVSGALF | TGTGCCAGCAGCGTCAGTGGAGCTCTCTTC
TRBJ2-7 | TRBD2 | TRBV6-5 | NA | CASSYSTLAREQYF | TGTGCCAGCAGTTACTCGACACTAGCGCGCGAGCAGTACTTC
TRBJ1-1 | NA | TRBV10-3 | NA | CAISEGPGFGEAEAFF | TGTGCCATCAGTGAGGGGCCAGGGTTTGGGGAGGCTGAAGCTTTCTTT
TRBJ1-5 | NA | TRBV12-5 | NA | CASGLSTDQPQHF | TGTGCTAGTGGTTTGAGTACAGATCAGCCCCAGCATTTT
TRBJ2-2 | NA | TRBV5-1 | NA | CASSLEGGTSLTGELFF | TGCGCCAGCAGCTTGGAAGGTGGGACATCTCTTACCGGGGAGCTGTTTTTT
TRBJ1-1 | NA | TRBV14 | NA | CASSLRGTVNTEAFF | TGTGCCAGCAGCCTGAGGGGGACGGTGAACACTGAAGCTTTCTTT
TRBJ2-1 | NA | TRBV12-3/TRBV12-4 | NA | CASSFRGISEQFF | TGTGCCAGCAGTTTTAGGGGCATCAGTGAGCAGTTCTTC
TRBJ1-2 | NA | TRBV6-5 | NA | CASTKDSGYGYTF | TGTGCCAGCACCAAGGACTCGGGGTATGGCTACACCTTC
TRBJ1-5 | NA | TRBV15 | NA | CATSRDLGRNQPQHF | TGTGCCACCAGCAGAGATCTGGGGAGGAATCAGCCCCAGCATTTT
TRBJ1-3 | TRBD1 | TRBV4-1 | NA | CASSQDLRQGAVSGNTIYF | TGCGCCAGCAGCCAAGATCTGAGGCAGGGGGCTGTTTCTGGAAACACCATATATTTT
TRBJ1-2 | NA | TRBV27 | NA | CASSPSRGSDGYTF | TGTGCCAGCAGTCCTTCTCGGGGGAGTGATGGCTACACCTTC
TRBJ2-1 | TRBD2 | TRBV2 | NA | CASSERTSGNYNEQFF | TGTGCCAGCAGTGAGCGAACTAGCGGGAACTACAATGAGCAGTTCTTC
TRBJ2-7 | TRBD1 | TRBV7-2 | NA | CASSVGTQGAYEQYF | TGTGCCAGCAGCGTCGGGACCCAGGGGGCCTACGAGCAGTACTTC
TRBJ1-5 | NA | TRBV27 | NA | CASSLAQDNQPQHF | TGTGCCAGCAGTTTGGCACAAGACAATCAGCCCCAGCATTTT
TRBJ2-1 | NA | TRBV21-1 | once | CASSKDPYRQVRRGWDNEQFF | TGTGCCAGCAGCAAAGACCCCTATAGGCAGGTGCGGAGGGGCTGGGACAATGAGCAGTTCTTC
TRBJ1-1 | NA | TRBV5-1 | NA | CASSLPEDSTNTEAFF | TGCGCCAGCAGCTTGCCCGAGGATTCCACGAACACTGAAGCTTTCTTT
TRBJ2-5 | NA | TRBV20-1 | NA | CSASKLSETQYF | TGCAGTGCTAGTAAGCTCTCCGAGACCCAGTACTTC
TRBJ2-7 | NA | TRBV11-2 | NA | CASSLQANSYEQYF | TGTGCCAGCAGCTTACAGGCTAACTCCTACGAGCAGTACTTC
TRBJ1-1 | NA | TRBV10-2 | NA | CASSELSEAEAFF | TGCGCCAGCAGTGAACTAAGTGAAGCTGAAGCTTTCTTT
TRBJ1-5 | NA | TRBV6-5 | NA | CASSYSWAGNQPQHF | TGTGCCAGCAGTTACTCGTGGGCAGGCAATCAGCCCCAGCATTTT
TRBJ1-2 | TRBD1 | TRBV28 | NA | CASSLTGTALNYGYTF | TGTGCCAGCAGTCTCACCGGGACAGCCTTAAACTATGGCTACACCTTC
TRBJ1-2 | NA | TRBV24-1 | NA | CATSGPAHGDYGYTF | TGTGCCACCAGTGGCCCTGCCCACGGGGACTATGGCTACACCTTC
TRBJ2-7 | NA | TRBV25-1 | NA | CASSDVSRGQPSSYEQYF | TGTGCCAGCAGTGATGTTTCCCGAGGACAGCCCAGCTCCTACGAGCAGTACTTC
TRBJ1-2 | NA | TRBV29-1 | NA | CSVVNRALGYTF | TGCAGCGTTGTGAACAGGGCTCTTGGCTACACCTTC
TRBJ1-4 | NA | TRBV11-2 | NA | CASSRIQGENEKLFF | TGTGCCAGCAGCCGTATACAGGGAGAGAATGAAAAACTGTTTTTT
TRBJ1-5 | TRBD1 | TRBV7-8 | NA | CASTLTTWTGDNQPQHF | TGTGCCAGCACCCTAACCACCTGGACAGGGGACAATCAGCCCCAGCATTTT
TRBJ1-4 | TRBD1 | TRBV4-2 | NA | CASSQDPRGPAEKLFF | TGTGCCAGCAGCCAAGACCCCAGGGGGCCGGCAGAAAAACTGTTTTTT
TRBJ2-7 | TRBD1 | TRBV7-6 | few | CASSLTLTGGTYEQYF | TGTGCCAGCAGTTTGACCCTAACAGGGGGCACCTACGAGCAGTACTTC
TRBJ2-1 | NA | TRBV27 | NA | CASSFGYNEQFF | TGTGCCAGCAGTTTCGGCTACAATGAGCAGTTCTTC
TRBJ2-1 | NA | TRBV29-1 | NA | CSVDGWSDEQFF | TGCAGCGTTGACGGGTGGAGTGATGAGCAGTTCTTC
TRBJ2-3 | NA | TRBV19 | few | CASRIRDMSTDTQYF | TGTGCCAGTAGGATTCGGGACATGAGCACAGATACGCAGTATTTT